This T cell receptor (beta chain) was sequenced during a study of a mutant IDH1 vaccine in newly diagnosed glioma (dated by TCRdb to about 2021). Study-level background: Of the 25 to 40 treated patients, approximately 62% were male and approximately 38% were female, and the mean age was around 40 years. Prior to enrollment, standard therapy consisting of radiotherapy alone, temozolomide alone, or radiochemotherapy with temozolomide had been administered to patients, with the combination being received by most patients. Longitudinal TCRB deep sequencing was performed for about two dozen treated patients wherever samples were available for exploratory analyses. Peripheral blood was collected at six visits: V03 (baseline), V05, V07, V10, V12 and V13. Here is what the overall study found, with its caveats: Changes in the top peripheral T cell clonotypes picked up by TCRB sequencing did not appear to be linked to pseudoprogression. Immune responses induced by the vaccine were seen in 90% to 95% of patients across multiple MHC alleles. Availability determined which PBMC samples were chosen for TCRB deep sequencing. It was noted by the authors that analyses of patient blood samples could not be reproduced owing to sample limitations.

To note about this clone: Its recognized antigen is unknown. No base quality values were provided; no much bigger clone lies one nucleotide off.

V is reduced by 2 bases and J by 0 bases, leaving a spacing of 13 bases between them. The CDR3 measures 16 amino acids from cysteine to phenylalanine. Only the CDR3 DNA stays, 48 bases, in frame from base 1. Sequences MNHEY (CDR1) and SVGAGI (CDR2) are obtained from the germline V gene. The library was made by the immunoSEQ multiplex PCR assay. Rearranged TCR beta chain sequences were amplified with the hsTCRB Kit following the manufacturer's protocol. An Illumina MiSeq was used to sequence the TCRB libraries. The published analysis was carried out like this. The kit vendor's proprietary platform handled demultiplexing, trimming and gene mapping. TCRdb limited this immuneACCESS table to in-frame rearrangements with V and J called. A share of clones is missing; checked studies link under half to unresolved V genes, and the rest is unexplained. The V and J calls and clone size were taken over from that table, and D and trimming were inferred from the DNA. This sample is represented by some 59,000 clones; about 82% of them were singletons. Approximately 19% of the sample belongs to the ten largest clones.

The meaning of the sample's time point label: baseline, week 1 (first vaccination visit). Read against the paper, the sample's treatment or condition label means: pre-vaccination baseline after standard-of-care therapy. The donors had newly diagnosed IDH1-mutant astrocytomas of WHO grade 3 or 4 that showed loss of nuclear ATRX. The samples were drawn from NOA16, a multicentre, single-arm, open-label phase I trial in Germany that tested a mutant IDH1 peptide vaccine in humans for the first time. Visit V03 blood draws served as the baseline sample for immunogenicity testing. The DNeasy Blood and Tissue Kit was used to extract genomic DNA from EDTA blood for TCRB sequencing.

This specimen consisted of PBMCs, obtained from a glioma patient treated with radiotherapy, temozolomide or both. The rearranged segments are TRBV6-5 and TRBJ1-1, with the D segment identity uncertain. The receptor was derived from a man younger than 30 with glioma. The DNA sequence is TGTGCCAGCAGTTACACGGGGTGGGGAATGAACACTGAAGCTTTCTTT. Its coded protein is CASSYTGWGMNTEAFF.